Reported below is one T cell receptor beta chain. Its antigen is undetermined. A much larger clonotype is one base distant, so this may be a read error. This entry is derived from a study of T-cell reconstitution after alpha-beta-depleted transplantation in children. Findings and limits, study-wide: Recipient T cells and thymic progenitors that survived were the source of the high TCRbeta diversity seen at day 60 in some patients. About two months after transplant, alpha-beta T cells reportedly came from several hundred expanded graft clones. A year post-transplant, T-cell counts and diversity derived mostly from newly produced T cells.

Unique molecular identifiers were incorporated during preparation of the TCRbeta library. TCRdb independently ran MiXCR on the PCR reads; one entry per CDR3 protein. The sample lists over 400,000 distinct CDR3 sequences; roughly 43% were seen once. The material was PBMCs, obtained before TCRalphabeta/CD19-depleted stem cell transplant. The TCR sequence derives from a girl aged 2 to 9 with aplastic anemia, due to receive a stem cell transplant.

CDR3 sequence (DNA): TGCAGCGTTGTGGCGGGACAGGGGGGGTACGAGCAGTACTTC. It codes for CSVVAGQGGYEQYF. The rearrangement joins TRBV29-1 to TRBJ2-7; 11 nucleotides match TRBD1. The germline V gene has CDR1 SQVTM and CDR2 ANQGSEA. V was clipped by 4 bases and J by 4 bases; unmatched bases: 6. The CDR3 is 14 residues long.